Following are 3 T cell receptor beta chains from one sample sequenced in a study of blood T cell repertoires in COVID-19. Here immunoSEQ multiplex PCR was the method, and the copy in TCRdb shows in-frame clones only, minus some. The sample has about 250,000 clones; about four fifths are singletons. Material for sequencing was peripheral blood. Receptor source: an elderly man with acute or convalescent COVID-19.

V usage is TRBV11-2 and J usage is TRBJ2-1, with a tentative D call TRBD1 (6 bases). V was trimmed by 3 bases and J by 9 bases, leaving 12 bases between them. Germline CDR1 and CDR2: SGHAT and FQNNGV. This CDR3 comprises 13 residues. The CDR3 sequence is CASSFDRYAEQFF. The CDR3 nucleotides read TGTGCCAGCAGCTTCGACAGGTACGCTGAGCAGTTCTTC.

The chain is built from TRBV5-5 and TRBJ2-7, with D perhaps TRBD1 (5 bases). There are 13 residues in the CDR3. V was trimmed by 5 bases and J by 3 bases, leaving 12 bases between them. CDR1 and CDR2 (germline): SGHKS, YYEKEE (reference sequence). The CDR3 here is CASSQQAYYEQYF. CDR3 nucleotides: TGTGCCAGCAGTCAACAGGCTTACTACGAGCAGTACTTC.

The chain uses TRBV27 and TRBJ1-2, with a tentative D call TRBD1 (6 bases). The germline V and J ends were trimmed by 6 bases and 8 bases, with 10 bases remaining between them. Germline CDR1 is MNHEY and CDR2 is SMNVEV (reference sequence). The CDR3 contains 11 residues. CDR3 sequence reads: CASRSGVGYTF. CDR3 nucleotide sequence: TGTGCCAGCAGGTCAGGGGTCGGCTACACCTTC.